The 16 T cell receptor beta chains in this list originate from one sample, sequenced in a study of T-cell reconstitution after alpha-beta-depleted transplantation in children. The library targeted TCRbeta and was prepared with unique molecular identifiers. TCRdb re-called the PCR reads through MiXCR, storing one row per CDR3 protein. The sample lists approximately 1,000,000 distinct CDR3 sequences, less than 30% occurring once. This specimen consisted of PBMCs, mostly from graft donor cells, obtained 360 days after TCRalphabeta/CD19-depleted stem cell transplant. The receptors were gathered from a boy under three years old who had a stem cell transplant for SCID, so the T cells may come from the graft donor.

This clonotype was detected a few times. The chain carries TRBV18 and TRBJ2-5; tentatively, D is TRBD2 (6 bases). The germline V gene encodes CDR1 KGHSH and CDR2 LQKENI. The CDR3 consists of 15 residues. The germline V and J ends were trimmed by 2 bases and 7 bases, with 17 bases remaining between them. CDR3: CASSPLTSGSGTQYF. In DNA form, the CDR3 reads TGTGCCAGCTCACCATTGACGAGCGGGTCCGGGACCCAGTACTTC. The full variable domain, its missing parts supplied by reference TRBV18 and TRBJ2-5, is NAGVMQNPRHLVRRRGQEARLRCSPMKGHSHVYWYRQLPEEGLKFMVYLQKENIIDESGMPKERFSAEFPKEGPSILRIQQVVRGDSAAYFCASSPLTSGSGTQYFGPGTRLLVL.

V and J are TRBV6-5 and TRBJ1-2; 7 positions agree with TRBD1. The ends lost 3 bases at V and 8 bases at J; junction bases unmatched: 6. CDR3 size: 13 residues. From germline, CDR1 is MNHEY and CDR2 SVGAGI. The CDR3 spells CASSYLRTGGYTF. The CDR3 nucleotides read TGTGCCAGCAGTTATTTGCGGACAGGAGGCTACACCTTC.

This clonotype was detected a few times. DNA of the CDR3: TGCAGCGTTGAATGGGAGCCTAACGTTGGCTACACCTTC. This gives the protein CSVEWEPNVGYTF. The rearrangement links TRBV29-1 to TRBJ1-2; no reliable D call. Germline V gives CDR1 SQVTM, CDR2 ANQGSEA. Trimming left V 2 bases short and J 7 bases short, with 14 bases between. This CDR3 is built from 13 residues.

This clonotype was found a few times. The rearrangement joins TRBV5-1 to TRBJ2-3; D is perhaps TRBD1 (6 bases). The CDR3 contains 12 residues. In germline, CDR1 is SGHRS, CDR2 YFSETQ. The V end lost 4 bases, the J end lost 6 bases, and 9 bases lay between the germline ends. In nucleotides, the CDR3 is TGCGCCAGCAGCCAGGGGTTGGATACGCAGTATTTT. It translates to CASSQGLDTQYF.

The CDR3 reads CASSFEGWGYTF. CDR3 DNA: TGTGCCAGCAGCTTCGAAGGTTGGGGCTACACCTTC. The V gene is TRBV11-2, the J gene TRBJ1-2; D not resolved. The CDR3 loop spans 12 amino acids. Trimming left V 3 bases short and J 8 bases short, with 10 bases between. From germline, CDR1 is SGHAT and CDR2 FQNNGV.

The chain links TRBV7-8 to TRBJ1-2, with D tentatively TRBD1 (5 bases). V gave up 0 bases and J gave up 7 bases, with 9 bases separating them. This CDR3 spans 13 amino acids. Germline assignment: CDR1 SGHVS and CDR2 FQNEAQ. CDR3 sequence reads: CASSLAVTAGYTF. CDR3 nucleotides: TGTGCCAGCAGCTTAGCGGTGACAGCTGGCTACACCTTC.

V usage is TRBV5-1 and J usage is TRBJ2-5; no clear D gene. Trimming left V 0 bases short and J 2 bases short, with 8 bases between. Germline CDR1 and CDR2: SGHRS and YFSETQ. The CDR3 is made up of 14 amino acids. CDR3 loop: CASSLGIIQETQYF. For the CDR3, the DNA is TGCGCCAGCAGCTTGGGCATTATTCAAGAGACCCAGTACTTC.

This clonotype was counted a few times. The genes are TRBV7-2 and TRBJ1-4, with D uncertain. CDR1 and CDR2 (germline): SGHTA, FQGNSA. The CDR3 contains 15 residues. Trimming took 0 bases from V and 7 from J, leaving 12 bases between them. CDR3 nucleotide sequence: TGTGCCAGCAGCTTAGCCCCGCCCGTCGGTGAAAAACTGTTTTTT. The encoded protein is CASSLAPPVGEKLFF.

The chain is built from TRBV12-3 or TRBV12-4 and TRBJ1-6, with no clear D. Trimming took off 5 bases at V and 4 bases at J, with 3 bases between the two ends. The CDR3 spans 12 residues. The DNA of the CDR3 is TGTGCCAGCAGTCTATATAATTCACCCCTCCACTTT. It yields the protein CASSLYNSPLHF.

This clonotype was seen only a few times. The rearrangement links TRBV5-1 to TRBJ2-1, with 8 positions matching TRBD1. Germline V lookup: CDR1 SGHRS, CDR2 YFSETQ. This CDR3 comprises 15 residues. V shed 7 bases and J 3 bases; nucleotides not matched to a gene: 9. This chain's CDR3 is CASRRQGRGYNEQFF. The DNA for the CDR3 is TGCGCCAGCCGCCGACAGGGGCGGGGCTACAATGAGCAGTTCTTC.

The CDR3 reads CASSSWTAPQDTQYF. CDR3 sequence (DNA): TGTGCCAGTAGTTCCTGGACAGCCCCACAAGATACGCAGTATTTT. The chain uses TRBV19 and TRBJ2-3; D may be TRBD1 (6 bases). This CDR3 has 15 amino acids. Germline lookup yields CDR1 LNHDA and CDR2 SQIVND (reference sequence). The V end lost 5 bases, the J end lost 5 bases, and 17 bases lay between the germline ends.

This clonotype was found many times. This chain joins TRBV10-3 and TRBJ2-3, with D possibly being TRBD2 (5 bases). Trimming stripped 2 bases from V and 8 bases from J, with 11 bases between. Germline V gene lookup returns CDR1 ENHRY and CDR2 SYGVKD. The CDR3 contains 13 residues. CDR3 sequence reads: CAISEGQEVTQYF. Here the CDR3 DNA reads TGTGCCATCAGTGAGGGCCAGGAGGTTACGCAGTATTTT.

This rearrangement joins TRBV25-1 to TRBJ2-3; D not resolved. Germline assignment: CDR1 MGHDK and CDR2 SYGVNS. CDR3 length: 16 amino acids. Deletions cut 0 bases from V and 3 bases from J, with 13 bases between. CDR3 loop: CASSEYKIQWTDTQYF. CDR3 coding DNA: TGTGCCAGCAGTGAATATAAAATTCAGTGGACAGATACGCAGTATTTT.

The gene calls are TRBV7-2 and TRBJ2-3; D is ambiguous. This CDR3 is built from 15 residues. The V end lost 5 bases, the J end lost 0 bases, and 12 bases lay between the germline ends. Germline V gene sequence: CDR1 SGHTA, CDR2 FQGNSA. CDR3: CASSVLRSSTDTQYF. CDR3 in DNA: TGTGCCAGCAGCGTTCTCCGATCTAGCACAGATACGCAGTATTTT.

The chain joins TRBV6-4 to TRBJ1-1; 8 bases fit TRBD1. Trimming at V came to 6 bases and at J to 6 bases, leaving 9 bases not matched to a gene. The V gene's germline CDR1 is MRHNA and CDR2 SNTAGT. The CDR3 is 14 residues long. The CDR3 loop reads CASRLDRADSEAFF. The CDR3 DNA follows: TGTGCCAGCAGGCTGGACAGGGCGGATTCTGAAGCTTTCTTT.

A remark on this clonotype: A read error may explain this, as a much larger clone is one base away. This chain joins TRBV5-1 and TRBJ1-3; D not certain. V was cut by 3 bases and J by 0 bases, with 7 bases left in between. This CDR3 region has 14 residues. The germline gives CDR1 SGHRS, CDR2 YFSETQ. The CDR3 DNA sequence: TGCGCCAGCAGCTCGGGCCGCTCTGGAAACACCATATATTTT. Translation gives CASSSGRSGNTIYF.